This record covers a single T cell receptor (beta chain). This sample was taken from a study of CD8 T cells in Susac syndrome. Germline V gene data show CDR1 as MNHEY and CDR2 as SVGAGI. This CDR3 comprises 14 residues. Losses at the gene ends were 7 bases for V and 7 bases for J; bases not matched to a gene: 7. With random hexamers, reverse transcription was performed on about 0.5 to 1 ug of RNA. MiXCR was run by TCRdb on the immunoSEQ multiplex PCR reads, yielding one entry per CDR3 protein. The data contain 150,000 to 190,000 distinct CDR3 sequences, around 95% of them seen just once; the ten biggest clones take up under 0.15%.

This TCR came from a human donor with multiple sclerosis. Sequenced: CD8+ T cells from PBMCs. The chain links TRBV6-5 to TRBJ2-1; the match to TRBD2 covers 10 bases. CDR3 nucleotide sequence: TGTGCCAGCACCGTCCCGGGACTAGCGAATGAGCAGTTCTTC. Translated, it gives CASTVPGLANEQFF.